This entry features one T cell receptor beta chain sequence. Germline loops: CDR1 KGHSH, CDR2 LQKENI. The CDR3 totals 16 residues. V lost 3 bases, J lost 9 bases, and 18 bases lay in between. In the authors' workflow: Researchers report that nucleated cell counts were estimated from reference gene primer amplification. Sequencing used immunoSEQ multiplex PCR; TCRdb keeps in-frame clones, though not all of them. V and J calls and clone size are those listed in that table; D and trimming were worked out from the DNA. The table records roughly 320,000 clones, 65% to 90% of them present only once. The data are from a study of blood T cell repertoires in COVID-19. Study details: COVID-19 samples from acute and convalescent phases originated in the United States, Italy and Spain. Sources were T cells, B-cell-depleted T cells, or PBMCs; the material itself was cDNA or gDNA.

This chain connects TRBV18 to TRBJ1-6, with a possible D match to TRBD1 (5 bases). Specimen: peripheral blood. This TCR was recovered from a human donor in a cohort sampled during active COVID-19. CDR3 in amino acids: CASSPQTTGGSSPLHF. For the CDR3, the DNA is TGTGCCAGCTCACCCCAAACTACAGGAGGGAGTTCACCCCTCCACTTT.